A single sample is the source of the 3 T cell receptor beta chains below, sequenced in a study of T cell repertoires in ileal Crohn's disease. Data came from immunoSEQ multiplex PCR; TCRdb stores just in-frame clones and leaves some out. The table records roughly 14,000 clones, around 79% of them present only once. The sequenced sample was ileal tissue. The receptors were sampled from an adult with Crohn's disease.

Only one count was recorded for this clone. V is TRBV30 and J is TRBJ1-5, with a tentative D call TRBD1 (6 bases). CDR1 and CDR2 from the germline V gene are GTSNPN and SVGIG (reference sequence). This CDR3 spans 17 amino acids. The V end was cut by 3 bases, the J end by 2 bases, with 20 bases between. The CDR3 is CAWSRGLVNKGNQPQHF. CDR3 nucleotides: TGTGCCTGGAGCAGGGGATTGGTTAATAAGGGCAATCAGCCCCAGCATTTT.

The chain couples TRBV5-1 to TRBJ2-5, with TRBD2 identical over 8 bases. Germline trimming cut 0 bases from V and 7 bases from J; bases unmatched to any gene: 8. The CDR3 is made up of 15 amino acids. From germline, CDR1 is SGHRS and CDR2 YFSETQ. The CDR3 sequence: CASSLANSGASTQYF. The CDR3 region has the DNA TGCGCCAGCAGCTTGGCCAATAGCGGGGCCTCGACCCAGTACTTC.

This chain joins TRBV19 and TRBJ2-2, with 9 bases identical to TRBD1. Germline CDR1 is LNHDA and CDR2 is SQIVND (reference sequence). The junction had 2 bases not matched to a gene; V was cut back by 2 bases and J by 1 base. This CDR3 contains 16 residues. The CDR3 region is CASSIRTGVNTGELFF. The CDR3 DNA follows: TGTGCCAGTAGTATACGGACAGGGGTGAACACCGGGGAGCTGTTTTTT.